Listed below are T cell receptor beta chains from one sample, sequenced in a study of T cells in Graves' hyperthyroidism and ophthalmopathy. TCRdb reanalysed the multiplex PCR reads using MiXCR and keeps one entry per CDR3 protein. The sample contains about 300,000 distinct CDR3 sequences, roughly 15% of which appear only once. The sample comprised blood. All receptors derive from a man aged 30 to 45 with Graves' hyperthyroidism. CDR3s include the opening cysteine and the closing phenylalanine or tryptophan. D genes are given only for firm matches. Expanded clones get a size class; other rows say once, few or many, or leave the size out.

TRBJ2-6	15	few	TRBV2	TRBD1	CASSEDRAGANVLTF	TGTGCCAGCAGCGAAGACAGGGCTGGGGCCAACGTCCTGACTTTC
TRBJ1-5	13	.	TRBV19	.	CASNRERNQPQHF	TGTGCCAGTAACAGGGAGCGCAATCAGCCCCAGCATTTT
TRBJ2-7	14	many	TRBV5-1	.	CASSSGGLFYEQYF	TGCGCCAGCAGCTCAGGGGGACTTTTTTACGAGCAGTACTTC
TRBJ1-1	15	.	TRBV7-9	.	CASSLGGGYNTEAFF	TGTGCCAGCAGCTTAGGCGGGGGGTATAACACTGAAGCTTTCTTT
TRBJ2-3	14	.	TRBV11-3	TRBD2	CASSQLGGSDTQYF	TGTGCCAGCAGCCAACTCGGGGGGTCAGATACGCAGTATTTT
TRBJ2-7	14	many	TRBV3-1	.	CASSQRGNSYEQYF	TGTGCCAGCAGCCAAAGGGGGAACTCCTACGAGCAGTACTTC
TRBJ2-1	16	many	TRBV11-2	TRBD2	CASSPPGGGRLDEQFF	TGTGCCAGCAGCCCCCCGGGGGGCGGGAGGTTAGATGAGCAGTTCTTC
TRBJ2-3	14	many	TRBV2	.	CASSESTGFDTQYF	TGTGCCAGCAGTGAATCCACAGGGTTTGATACGCAGTATTTT
TRBJ2-3	15	many	TRBV9	.	CASSPGPTPTDTQYF	TGTGCCAGCAGCCCCGGGCCCACTCCCACAGATACGCAGTATTTT
TRBJ2-5	15	many	TRBV7-3	.	CASSLEGILQETQYF	TGTGCCAGCAGCCTAGAGGGGATTTTACAAGAGACCCAGTACTTC
TRBJ2-7	11	many	TRBV7-9	.	CASSAGGEQYF	TGTGCCAGCAGCGCAGGGGGGGAGCAGTACTTC
TRBJ1-2	14	many	TRBV3-1	TRBD1	CASSLQGVNYGYTF	TGTGCCAGCAGCCTGCAGGGGGTTAACTATGGCTACACCTTC
TRBJ2-7	17	many	TRBV20-1	TRBD2	CSANRPGLAGSPYEQYF	TGCAGTGCTAACCGACCGGGACTAGCGGGATCTCCGTACGAGCAGTACTTC
TRBJ2-5	14	few	TRBV29-1	.	CSVEQEGGQETQYF	TGCAGCGTTGAACAGGAAGGGGGCCAAGAGACCCAGTACTTC
TRBJ2-1	16	.	TRBV9	.	CASSVALPAANDEQFF	TGTGCCAGCAGCGTAGCACTCCCAGCGGCGAACGATGAGCAGTTCTTC
TRBJ1-1	15	many	TRBV28	TRBD1	CASSSIGQGHTEAFF	TGTGCCAGCAGTAGCATCGGACAGGGCCACACTGAAGCTTTCTTT
TRBJ2-7	13	.	TRBV4-1	.	CASSPGGGLEQYF	TGCGCCAGCAGCCCCGGGGGAGGTCTCGAGCAGTACTTC
TRBJ2-1	20	once	TRBV12-5	TRBD2	CASGLARGGVWIMVLNEQFF	TGTGCTAGTGGTTTAGCCCGGGGGGGGGTGTGGATAATGGTGCTTAATGAGCAGTTCTTC
TRBJ2-3	16	many	TRBV5-6	.	CASSSGLSTWTDTQYF	TGTGCCAGCAGCTCAGGACTGAGCACCTGGACAGATACGCAGTATTTT
TRBJ2-1	15	many	TRBV5-1	.	CASSLADPAYNEQFF	TGCGCCAGCAGCTTGGCCGACCCCGCCTACAATGAGCAGTTCTTC
TRBJ2-7	14	many	TRBV30	TRBD1	CAWSPGTGVFEQYF	TGTGCCTGGAGTCCCGGGACAGGGGTATTCGAGCAGTACTTC
TRBJ2-7	13	many	TRBV12-3/TRBV12-4	.	CASSLQGTYEQYF	TGTGCCAGCAGTTTGCAGGGAACCTACGAGCAGTACTTC
TRBJ2-3	15	few	TRBV6-1	.	CASSLRDTSTDTQYF	TGTGCCAGCAGTCTCCGGGACACTAGCACAGATACGCAGTATTTT
TRBJ2-1	15	few	TRBV18	.	CASSPPGGWGGEQFF	TGTGCCAGCTCACCACCCGGTGGATGGGGAGGAGAGCAGTTCTTC
TRBJ2-7	14	many	TRBV12-3/TRBV12-4	TRBD1	CASSWTGAPYEQYF	TGTGCCAGCAGTTGGACAGGGGCGCCATACGAGCAGTACTTC
TRBJ1-3	14	.	TRBV30	.	CAWARTSGGNTIYF	TGTGCCTGGGCAAGAACCTCAGGGGGAAACACCATATATTTT
TRBJ2-1	16	.	TRBV2	TRBD2	CASNEVRGLAGGRQFF	TGTGCCAGCAACGAAGTCCGAGGACTAGCGGGAGGGCGGCAGTTCTTC
TRBJ2-1	14	.	TRBV10-2	.	CASSESRVDNEQFF	TGCGCCAGCAGTGAGTCCAGGGTGGACAATGAGCAGTTCTTC
TRBJ2-7	14	.	TRBV19	TRBD2	CASSRQEREDEQYF	TGTGCCAGTAGCAGGCAGGAGCGGGAGGACGAGCAGTACTTC
TRBJ2-1	14	.	TRBV5-1	.	CASSLDGTGNEQFF	TGCGCCAGCAGCTTGGACGGCACCGGCAATGAGCAGTTCTTC
TRBJ2-7	15	.	TRBV15	.	CATTAGSSGSYEQYF	TGTGCCACCACCGCAGGTAGCTCAGGCTCCTACGAGCAGTACTTC
TRBJ2-7	15	few	TRBV19	TRBD2	CASSPYLTSGYEQYF	TGTGCCAGTAGTCCATACTTGACTAGCGGGTACGAGCAGTACTTC
TRBJ2-7	14	many	TRBV11-2	TRBD1	CASSRTGDPYEQYF	TGTGCCAGCAGCAGGACAGGGGACCCTTACGAGCAGTACTTC
TRBJ1-1	15	.	TRBV20-1	.	CSASIAGHPTPEAFF	TGCAGTGCTAGTATCGCGGGACACCCAACCCCTGAAGCTTTCTTT
TRBJ2-6	17	.	TRBV6-9	.	CASSYGGSASGANVLTF	TGTGCCAGCAGTTATGGAGGGAGTGCGTCTGGGGCCAACGTCCTGACTTTC
TRBJ2-1	15	few	TRBV7-6	TRBD2	CASSLVGGSHTEQFF	TGTGCCAGCAGCTTAGTTGGCGGGAGTCATACTGAGCAGTTCTTC
TRBJ2-1	15	many	TRBV18	TRBD2	CASSPVSAGAHEQFF	TGTGCCAGCTCACCGGTTAGCGCGGGAGCGCATGAGCAGTTCTTC